Listed below are T cell receptor beta chains from one sample, sequenced in a study of shared clonotypes between healthy human individuals. This table comes from immunoSEQ multiplex PCR, and its TCRdb copy is limited to in-frame clones, with some not included. The repertoire holds about 1 million clones, with about 76% as singletons. The sample was memory CD4+ T cells sorted from blood. These receptor sequences come from a man between 18 and 35 years old in good health. CDR3s include the opening cysteine and the closing phenylalanine or tryptophan. The order of the fields is clone size, D gene, V gene, J gene, CDR3 DNA, CDR3 protein. A D gene is named only where the DNA matches it firmly. Only part of the rows carry a size: once, few, many, or a class if the clone is expanded.

clone_size: few
d_call: .
v_call: TRBV6-4
j_call: TRBJ2-3
cdr3_nt: TGTGCCAGCAGTGGAGAGGTGACAGATACGCAGTATTTT
cdr3_aa: CASSGEVTDTQYF

clone_size: once
d_call: TRBD1
v_call: TRBV5-1
j_call: TRBJ2-7
cdr3_nt: TGCGCCAGCAGCTTAGGCAGGGGGCGTTACGAGCAGTACTTC
cdr3_aa: CASSLGRGRYEQYF

clone_size: .
d_call: .
v_call: TRBV2
j_call: TRBJ2-7
cdr3_nt: TGTGCCAGCAGCCTGGAAACTTTATACGAGCAGTACTTC
cdr3_aa: CASSLETLYEQYF

clone_size: many
d_call: TRBD1
v_call: TRBV2
j_call: TRBJ1-1
cdr3_nt: TGTGCCACGACAGGGCCCACTGAAGCTTTCTTT
cdr3_aa: CATTGPTEAFF

clone_size: .
d_call: TRBD2
v_call: TRBV7-9
j_call: TRBJ2-1
cdr3_nt: TGTGCCAGCAGCTTAGGCGGGAGCAATGGAAATGAGCAGTTCTTC
cdr3_aa: CASSLGGSNGNEQFF

clone_size: once
d_call: TRBD1
v_call: TRBV18
j_call: TRBJ1-2
cdr3_nt: TGTGCCAGCTCCCCCTCCCTGACAGGGAGAGGCAGCGCGGGAGATCGTATCTATGGCTACACCTTC
cdr3_aa: CASSPSLTGRGSAGDRIYGYTF

clone_size: .
d_call: TRBD1
v_call: TRBV5-6
j_call: TRBJ2-2
cdr3_nt: TGTGCCAGCAGCTGGACAGGCTGGGGTGGAAACACCGGGGAGCTGTTTTTT
cdr3_aa: CASSWTGWGGNTGELFF

clone_size: .
d_call: TRBD2
v_call: TRBV30
j_call: TRBJ2-7
cdr3_nt: TGTGCCTGGAGTGTACTAGCGGGAGTAAACGAGCAGTACTTC
cdr3_aa: CAWSVLAGVNEQYF

clone_size: once
d_call: .
v_call: TRBV7-9
j_call: TRBJ1-2
cdr3_nt: TGTGCCAGCAGCCTCAGCGGGGGCTACACCTTC
cdr3_aa: CASSLSGGYTF

clone_size: .
d_call: TRBD1
v_call: TRBV11-2
j_call: TRBJ2-2
cdr3_nt: TGTGCCAGCGGCGGGACAGGGGGGGCCGGGGAGCTGTTTTTT
cdr3_aa: CASGGTGGAGELFF

clone_size: .
d_call: TRBD1
v_call: TRBV30
j_call: TRBJ2-7
cdr3_nt: TGTGCCTGGGACAGGGCGGGCGAGCAGTACTTC
cdr3_aa: CAWDRAGEQYF

clone_size: few
d_call: .
v_call: TRBV20-1
j_call: TRBJ1-1
cdr3_nt: TGCAGTGCTTCTGGGGGCACTGAAGCTTTCTTT
cdr3_aa: CSASGGTEAFF

clone_size: .
d_call: TRBD2
v_call: TRBV5-1
j_call: TRBJ2-1
cdr3_nt: TGCGCCAGCCGTAGCGGGAGAATCGATGAGCAGTTCTTC
cdr3_aa: CASRSGRIDEQFF

clone_size: .
d_call: .
v_call: TRBV6-5
j_call: TRBJ2-7
cdr3_nt: TGTGCCAGCAGAAAGGGGTACGAGCAGTACTTC
cdr3_aa: CASRKGYEQYF

clone_size: .
d_call: TRBD2
v_call: TRBV2
j_call: TRBJ2-1
cdr3_nt: TGTGCCAGCAGTGGTTTTAGCGGGGCCAACAATGAGCAGTTCTTC
cdr3_aa: CASSGFSGANNEQFF

clone_size: .
d_call: TRBD1
v_call: TRBV7-9
j_call: TRBJ1-4
cdr3_nt: TGTGCCAGCAGTTTCGGACAGGCCCCAACTAATGAAAAACTGTTTTTT
cdr3_aa: CASSFGQAPTNEKLFF

clone_size: .
d_call: TRBD1
v_call: TRBV6-5
j_call: TRBJ2-2
cdr3_nt: TGTGCCAGCAGTTACTCCGGGACAGCAAGCACCGGGGAGCTGTTTTTT
cdr3_aa: CASSYSGTASTGELFF

clone_size: once
d_call: .
v_call: TRBV7-2
j_call: TRBJ2-3
cdr3_nt: TGTGCAAGGAGGGGCACAGATACGCAGTATTTT
cdr3_aa: CARRGTDTQYF

clone_size: once
d_call: .
v_call: TRBV18
j_call: TRBJ1-6
cdr3_nt: TGTGCCAGCAAAAATGAGGGAGATAATTCACCCCTCCACTTT
cdr3_aa: CASKNEGDNSPLHF

clone_size: .
d_call: .
v_call: TRBV5-4
j_call: TRBJ2-7
cdr3_nt: TGTGCCAGCAGCCCCCCCGGTCGGGGCGGCCACGAGCAGTACTTC
cdr3_aa: CASSPPGRGGHEQYF

clone_size: .
d_call: .
v_call: TRBV5-5
j_call: TRBJ2-3
cdr3_nt: TGTGCCAGCAGCGAACGGGAAGGGTATTTGTCAGATACGCAGTATTTT
cdr3_aa: CASSEREGYLSDTQYF

clone_size: .
d_call: .
v_call: TRBV4-1
j_call: TRBJ2-1
cdr3_nt: TGCGCCAGCAGCCAAGAATCGCGACCATCTTTCAATGAGCAGTTCTTC
cdr3_aa: CASSQESRPSFNEQFF

clone_size: few
d_call: .
v_call: TRBV4-1
j_call: TRBJ2-2
cdr3_nt: TGCGCCAGCAGCCAAGATCGACTTTCCGGGGAGCTGTTTTTT
cdr3_aa: CASSQDRLSGELFF

clone_size: .
d_call: TRBD1
v_call: TRBV5-1
j_call: TRBJ1-1
cdr3_nt: TGCGCCAGCAGCCTCGGACAGGGGCTCCCGAACACTGAAGCTTTCTTT
cdr3_aa: CASSLGQGLPNTEAFF

clone_size: .
d_call: .
v_call: TRBV9
j_call: TRBJ2-5
cdr3_nt: TGTGCCAGCAGCGGGGGGACGGGACCGGAGACCCAGTACTTC
cdr3_aa: CASSGGTGPETQYF

clone_size: .
d_call: .
v_call: TRBV6-6
j_call: TRBJ1-4
cdr3_nt: TGTGCCAGCAGACTTACAGGGCCCAATGAAAAACTGTTTTTT
cdr3_aa: CASRLTGPNEKLFF

clone_size: .
d_call: .
v_call: TRBV7-2
j_call: TRBJ2-1
cdr3_nt: TGTGCCAGCAGCTTAGGACAGTTAACCCCCTACAATGAGCAGTTCTTC
cdr3_aa: CASSLGQLTPYNEQFF

clone_size: .
d_call: .
v_call: TRBV5-6
j_call: TRBJ1-4
cdr3_nt: TGTGCCAGCAGCTTCCTGGAGCCGGGGCAGTATAATGAAAAACTGTTTTTT
cdr3_aa: CASSFLEPGQYNEKLFF

clone_size: few
d_call: TRBD2
v_call: TRBV9
j_call: TRBJ2-5
cdr3_nt: TGTGCCAGCAGCGTAGACCGACTAGCGGGAGGACCACAAGAGACCCAGTACTTC
cdr3_aa: CASSVDRLAGGPQETQYF

clone_size: .
d_call: TRBD1
v_call: TRBV28
j_call: TRBJ1-4
cdr3_nt: TGTGCCAGCCTACCGGGACAGGGGACGGCAACTAATGAAAAACTGTTTTTT
cdr3_aa: CASLPGQGTATNEKLFF

clone_size: few
d_call: .
v_call: TRBV14
j_call: TRBJ1-5
cdr3_nt: TGTGCCAGCAGCCTTCGACAAAATAGCAATCAGCCCCAGCATTTT
cdr3_aa: CASSLRQNSNQPQHF

clone_size: few
d_call: .
v_call: TRBV30
j_call: TRBJ1-1
cdr3_nt: TGTGCCTGGAATGTCTGGCAGAGGAACACTGAAGCTTTCTTT
cdr3_aa: CAWNVWQRNTEAFF

clone_size: .
d_call: .
v_call: TRBV7-9
j_call: TRBJ2-7
cdr3_nt: TGTGCCAGCAGTATAGTATCGGCGGTCTACGAGCAGTACTTC
cdr3_aa: CASSIVSAVYEQYF

clone_size: once
d_call: .
v_call: TRBV5-1
j_call: TRBJ2-2
cdr3_nt: TGCGCCAGCAGCTTGACGGTCTCGGGTTCAAACACCGGGGAGCTGTTTTTT
cdr3_aa: CASSLTVSGSNTGELFF

clone_size: .
d_call: .
v_call: TRBV19
j_call: TRBJ1-1
cdr3_nt: TGTGCCAGTACTGCATGGGGGCGTAGGGCTGAAGCTTTCTTT
cdr3_aa: CASTAWGRRAEAFF

clone_size: many
d_call: TRBD1
v_call: TRBV27
j_call: TRBJ1-2
cdr3_nt: TGTGCCAGCAAGCACCGGGACAGGGTCTCTGGCTACACCTTC
cdr3_aa: CASKHRDRVSGYTF

clone_size: .
d_call: .
v_call: TRBV7-9
j_call: TRBJ1-1
cdr3_nt: TGTGCCAGCCCAGGAGGAGGCGAAGTAGCTGAAGCTTTCTTT
cdr3_aa: CASPGGGEVAEAFF

clone_size: many
d_call: .
v_call: TRBV2
j_call: TRBJ1-2
cdr3_nt: TGTGCCAGCAGTGAAACCTCGGGCAGCGGAGGCTACACCTTC
cdr3_aa: CASSETSGSGGYTF

clone_size: .
d_call: TRBD1
v_call: TRBV5-1
j_call: TRBJ1-3
cdr3_nt: TGCGCCAGCAATCCGACAGGGACTAGCTCTGGAAACACCATATATTTT
cdr3_aa: CASNPTGTSSGNTIYF

clone_size: .
d_call: TRBD1
v_call: TRBV7-8
j_call: TRBJ1-5
cdr3_nt: TGTGCCAGCAGCCAGGGACAGCTTGACCAGCCCCAGCATTTT
cdr3_aa: CASSQGQLDQPQHF

clone_size: .
d_call: .
v_call: TRBV10-3
j_call: TRBJ1-1
cdr3_nt: TGTGCCATCAGTGGGGCAGGGGCGGCCACTGAAGCTTTCTTT
cdr3_aa: CAISGAGAATEAFF

clone_size: few
d_call: .
v_call: TRBV19
j_call: TRBJ1-2
cdr3_nt: TGTGCCAGTACGGGGCTCCGGGGAGGCTACACCTTC
cdr3_aa: CASTGLRGGYTF

clone_size: .
d_call: .
v_call: TRBV30
j_call: TRBJ2-7
cdr3_nt: TGTGCCTGGAGTCCCTCCCACGGCATCTTCGTGCAGTACTTC
cdr3_aa: CAWSPSHGIFVQYF

clone_size: once
d_call: .
v_call: TRBV5-1
j_call: TRBJ2-5
cdr3_nt: TGCGCCAGCTTAGACGGACTAACGGGAGAGACCCAGTACTTC
cdr3_aa: CASLDGLTGETQYF

clone_size: .
d_call: .
v_call: TRBV11-1
j_call: TRBJ1-2
cdr3_nt: TGTGCCAGCAGCCCGGCAGGGCCAGGCTATGGCTACACCTTC
cdr3_aa: CASSPAGPGYGYTF

clone_size: .
d_call: TRBD1
v_call: TRBV6-5
j_call: TRBJ2-5
cdr3_nt: TGTGCCAGCAGCCTCCGGGACAGCCAAGAGACCCAGTACTTC
cdr3_aa: CASSLRDSQETQYF

clone_size: few
d_call: .
v_call: TRBV27
j_call: TRBJ2-1
cdr3_nt: TGTGCCACGACCCCCCCCCGGGGGGAGCAGTTCTTC
cdr3_aa: CATTPPRGEQFF

clone_size: .
d_call: .
v_call: TRBV4-1
j_call: TRBJ2-7
cdr3_nt: TGCGCCAGCAGCCAAGGGATAGGCGGGGCAGATCCCTACGAGCAGTACTTC
cdr3_aa: CASSQGIGGADPYEQYF